This passage covers 13 T cell receptor beta chains from one sample sequenced in a study of cytomegalovirus exposure and HLA in healthy donors. Vbeta (60) and Jbeta (13) primers were used in the PCR. The protocol was immunoSEQ multiplex PCR, while the TCRdb copy is restricted to in-frame clones and leaves out a portion. The data show 100,000 or so clones, around 86% seen once. Sequencing input: PBMCs. The origin of the receptors is a man aged 25-45 years in good health and CMV-seropositive.

The rearrangement links TRBV29-1 to TRBJ1-2; 12 bases line up with TRBD1. Per germline, CDR1 SQVTM and CDR2 ANQGSEA. V lost 4 bases to trimming and J lost 8 bases; unmatched junction nucleotides: 11. This CDR3 has 15 residues. The CDR3 nucleotides are TGCAGCGTTGCTCCGGGACAGGGGGCACTGGGCGGCTACACCTTC. It specifies CSVAPGQGALGGYTF.

The chain recombines TRBV18 with TRBJ2-5; 9 nucleotides match TRBD2. V lost 3 bases to trimming and J lost 5 bases; unmatched junction nucleotides: 7. This CDR3 spans 15 amino acids. In germline, CDR1 is KGHSH, CDR2 LQKENI. The CDR3, as DNA: TGTGCCAGCTCACCGGTCGCGGGGGGGCCGGAGACCCAGTACTTC. Its protein is CASSPVAGGPETQYF.

The chain recombines TRBV9 with TRBJ2-7; possible D gene TRBD2, 5 bases. This CDR3 region has 14 residues. CDR1 and CDR2 from the germline V gene are SGDLS and YYNGEE. V lost 7 bases, J lost 2 bases, and 16 bases lay in between. CDR3 nucleotide sequence: TGTGCCAGCTCTAGGACTGCCGGCACCTACGAGCAGTACTTC. Translating gives CASSRTAGTYEQYF.

The chain carries TRBV10-3 and TRBJ1-2; 8 nucleotides match TRBD1. V gave up 3 bases and J gave up 6 bases; unmatched junction bases: 12. From germline, CDR1 is ENHRY and CDR2 SYGVKD. This CDR3 region has 16 residues. The CDR3 bases are TGTGCCATCAGTGATCTTAGACAGGGGAAAGGAAATGGCTACACCTTC. Protein product: CAISDLRQGKGNGYTF.

This chain connects TRBV5-8 to TRBJ1-1; 9 nucleotides line up with TRBD1. V trimming: 4 bases; J trimming: 1 base; junction bases outside the gene matches: 2. CDR3 length equals 14 residues. Germline assignment: CDR1 SGHTS and CDR2 YDEGEE. The CDR3 loop reads CASSQDRGNTEAFF. In DNA form, the CDR3 reads TGTGCCAGCAGCCAGGACAGGGGGAACACTGAAGCTTTCTTT. The entire variable domain, with the rest obtained from reference TRBV5-8 and TRBJ1-1, is as follows: EAGVTQSPTHLIKTRGQQATLRCSPISGHTSVYWYQQALGLGLQFLLWYDEGEERNRGNFPPRFSGRQFPNYSSELNVNALELEDSALYLCASSQDRGNTEAFFGQGTRLTVV.

This chain joins TRBV9 and TRBJ1-6, with D maybe TRBD1 (5 bases). The CDR3 is 15 residues long. Per germline, CDR1 SGDLS and CDR2 YYNGEE. Trimming stripped 2 bases from V and 8 bases from J, with 14 bases between. CDR3 nucleotide sequence: TGTGCCAGCAGCGTGACGGAGCAGGGCTATTCACCCCTCCACTTT. Translated: CASSVTEQGYSPLHF.

In the case of this clone: At the DNA level, this CDR3 is encoded by other sequences in the same sample as well. This rearrangement joins TRBV29-1 to TRBJ1-2, with D possibly TRBD1 on 5 matching bases. CDR1 SQVTM and CDR2 ANQGSEA come from the germline V gene. CDR3 length equals 11 residues. The V and J ends lost 4 bases and 2 bases respectively, with 5 bases between them. The CDR3 loop is CSVGQNYGYTF. The CDR3 DNA is TGCAGCGTTGGACAGAACTATGGCTACACCTTC.

The table lists this clone with a few counts. The rearrangement uses TRBV28 and TRBJ1-4, with 7 bases fitting TRBD1. This CDR3 is 17 amino acids long. V trimming: 3 bases; J trimming: 0 bases; junction bases outside the gene matches: 7. Germline V gene lookup returns CDR1 MDHEN and CDR2 SYDVKM. The CDR3 loop reads CASSLRQGGPTNEKLFF. DNA of the CDR3: TGTGCCAGCAGTTTGAGACAGGGAGGCCCAACTAATGAAAAACTGTTTTTT.

This chain uses TRBV13 with TRBJ2-3; the D gene is possibly TRBD1 (6 bases). The V end was cut by 0 bases, the J end by 1 base, with 11 bases between. From germline, CDR1 is PRHDT and CDR2 FYEKMQ (reference sequence). The CDR3 has 16 amino acids. The CDR3: CASSLGDRFRTDTQYF. The CDR3 DNA follows: TGTGCCAGCAGCTTAGGGGACAGATTTCGCACAGATACGCAGTATTTT.

The chain has TRBV30 and TRBJ1-2; TRBD1 matches at 7 bases. CDR1 and CDR2 from the germline V gene are GTSNPN and SVGIG (reference sequence). With 0 bases clipped from V and 7 bases from J, the junction kept 5 bases outside the gene matches. The CDR3 consists of 13 residues. CDR3 nucleotide sequence: TGTGCCTGGAGTGTAAAGGGGGCGCCTGGCTACACCTTC. This codes for CAWSVKGAPGYTF.

The chain recombines TRBV27 with TRBJ2-5; 7 positions match TRBD2. V trimming: 6 bases; J trimming: 4 bases; junction bases outside the gene matches: 5. The germline CDR1 and CDR2 sequences are MNHEY and SMNVEV (reference sequence). The length of the CDR3 is 13 residues. The DNA of the CDR3 is TGTGCCAGCAGCCTCAGGGAGGGAGAGACCCAGTACTTC. Its protein is CASSLREGETQYF.

This clone was recorded only once. The rearrangement links TRBV25-1 to TRBJ2-7, with TRBD1 identical over 10 bases. The CDR3 is 13 amino acids. The ends lost 6 bases at V and 4 bases at J; junction bases unmatched: 3. CDR1 and CDR2 (germline): MGHDK, SYGVNS. CDR3 in amino acids: CASSRGQGYEQYF. The CDR3 DNA sequence: TGTGCCAGCAGCAGGGGACAGGGGTACGAGCAGTACTTC.

This chain joins TRBV29-1 and TRBJ1-1, with D perhaps matching TRBD1 (5 bases). Germline loops: CDR1 SQVTM, CDR2 ANQGSEA. The CDR3 sequence is 13 residues long. The V end was cut by 3 bases, the J end by 1 base, with 9 bases between. The DNA for the CDR3 is TGCAGCGTTGATCCGGGGGGGAACACTGAAGCTTTCTTT. This codes for CSVDPGGNTEAFF.